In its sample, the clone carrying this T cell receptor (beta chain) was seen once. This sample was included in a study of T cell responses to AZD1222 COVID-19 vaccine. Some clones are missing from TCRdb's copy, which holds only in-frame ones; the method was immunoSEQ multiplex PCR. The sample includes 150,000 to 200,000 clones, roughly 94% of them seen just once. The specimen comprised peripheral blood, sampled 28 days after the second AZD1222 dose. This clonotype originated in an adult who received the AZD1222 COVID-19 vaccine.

The CDR3: CAWSDPSIGEQYF. CDR3 DNA: TGTGCCTGGAGTGACCCCTCGATTGGGGAGCAGTACTTC. This chain links TRBV30 with TRBJ2-7; D is ambiguous. The germline CDR1 and CDR2 sequences are GTSNPN and SVGIG (reference sequence). Trimming pared 1 base from V and 7 bases from J, leaving 14 bases between. This CDR3 spans 13 amino acids.